The clone carrying this T cell receptor beta chain was counted between two and nine times. The antigen is undetermined. TCRdb recomputed calls from the RT-PCR reads with MiXCR, one row per CDR3 protein. The repertoire holds about 520,000 distinct CDR3 sequences, with about 25% as singletons. The data belong to a study of response to subunit inactivated influenza vaccine. Study-wide points: The authors suggested that few new T cells are recruited per seasonal influenza vaccination.

This TCR came from a man aged 50 or older who received an inactivated influenza vaccine. The source was CD4+ T cells sorted from PBMCs, collected about 5 days after vaccination.

The CDR3 DNA reads as TGTGCCATCAGTGCCTGGGACAACCAAGAGACCCAGTACTTC. This codes for CAISAWDNQETQYF. V usage is TRBV10-3 and J usage is TRBJ2-5; D is perhaps TRBD1 (6 bases). V gave up 4 bases and J gave up 0 bases, with 9 bases separating them. This CDR3 comprises 14 residues. Germline-derived CDR1 and CDR2 are ENHRY and SYGVKD.